This T cell receptor beta chain comes out of a study of blood T cell repertoires in COVID-19. Germline CDR1 is PRHDT and CDR2 is FYEKMQ (reference sequence). The CDR3 length is 14 residues. Trimming cost V 3 bases and J 7 bases, with 12 bases left between them. Some clones are missing from TCRdb's copy, which holds only in-frame ones; the method was immunoSEQ multiplex PCR. The table includes roughly 110,000 clones, roughly 80% detected once. The sequenced sample consisted of peripheral blood. The chain links TRBV13 to TRBJ1-4; no clear D. This receptor was obtained from a man in his sixties or seventies with acute or convalescent COVID-19. The CDR3 loop reads CASSFHQAREKLFF. CDR3 nucleotides: TGTGCCAGCAGCTTCCACCAGGCGCGTGAAAAACTGTTTTTT.